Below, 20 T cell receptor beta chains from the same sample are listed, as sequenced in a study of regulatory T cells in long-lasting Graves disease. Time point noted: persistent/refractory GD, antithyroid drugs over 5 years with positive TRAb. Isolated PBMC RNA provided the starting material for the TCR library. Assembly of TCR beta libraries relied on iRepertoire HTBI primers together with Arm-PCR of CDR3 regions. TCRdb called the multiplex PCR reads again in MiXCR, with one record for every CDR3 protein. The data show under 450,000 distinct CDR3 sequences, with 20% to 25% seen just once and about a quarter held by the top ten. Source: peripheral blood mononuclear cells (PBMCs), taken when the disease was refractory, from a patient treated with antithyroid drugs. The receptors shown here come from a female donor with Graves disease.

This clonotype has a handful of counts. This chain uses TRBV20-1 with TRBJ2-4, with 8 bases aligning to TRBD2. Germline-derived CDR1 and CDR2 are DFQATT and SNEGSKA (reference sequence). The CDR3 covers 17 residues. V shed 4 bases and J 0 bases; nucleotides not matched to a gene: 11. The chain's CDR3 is CSANVLAGAIAKNIQYF. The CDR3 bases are TGCAGTGCTAATGTCCTAGCGGGTGCTATAGCCAAAAACATTCAGTACTTC.

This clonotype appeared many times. The CDR3, as DNA: TGCAGCGCCCGGACAGGGACGGGCTATGGCTACACCTTC. Its protein is CSARTGTGYGYTF. J is TRBJ1-2 and V is TRBV29-1, with TRBD1 identical over 8 bases. The germline gives CDR1 SQVTM, CDR2 ANQGSEA. Trimming took 7 bases from V and 4 from J; bases not matched to a gene: 8. CDR3 size: 13 residues.

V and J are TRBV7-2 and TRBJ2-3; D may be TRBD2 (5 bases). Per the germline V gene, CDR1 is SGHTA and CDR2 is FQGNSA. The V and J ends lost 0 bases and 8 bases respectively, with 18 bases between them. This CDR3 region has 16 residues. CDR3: CASSLASESAVGTQYF. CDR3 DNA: TGTGCCAGCAGCTTAGCTAGCGAGAGTGCCGTAGGTACGCAGTATTTT.

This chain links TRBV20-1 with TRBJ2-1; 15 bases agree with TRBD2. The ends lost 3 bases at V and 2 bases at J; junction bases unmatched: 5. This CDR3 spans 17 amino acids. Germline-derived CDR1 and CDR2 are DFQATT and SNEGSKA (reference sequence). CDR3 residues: CSARVGLAGGTYNEQFF. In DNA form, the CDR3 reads TGCAGTGCTAGGGTGGGACTAGCGGGAGGAACCTACAATGAGCAGTTCTTC.

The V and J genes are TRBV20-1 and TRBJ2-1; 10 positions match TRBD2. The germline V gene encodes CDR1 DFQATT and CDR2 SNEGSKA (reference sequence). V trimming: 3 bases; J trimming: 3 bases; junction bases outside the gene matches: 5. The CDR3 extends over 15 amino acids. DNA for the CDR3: TGCAGTGCTAGGGACCTAGCGGGAGACTACAATGAGCAGTTCTTC. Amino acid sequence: CSARDLAGDYNEQFF.

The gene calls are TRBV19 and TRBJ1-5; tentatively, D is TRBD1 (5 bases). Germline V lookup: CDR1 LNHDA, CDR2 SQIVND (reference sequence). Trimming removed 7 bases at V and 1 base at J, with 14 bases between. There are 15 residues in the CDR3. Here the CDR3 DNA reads TGTGCCAGTATATCGGGGCCCTACAGCAATCAGCCCCAGCATTTT. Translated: CASISGPYSNQPQHF.

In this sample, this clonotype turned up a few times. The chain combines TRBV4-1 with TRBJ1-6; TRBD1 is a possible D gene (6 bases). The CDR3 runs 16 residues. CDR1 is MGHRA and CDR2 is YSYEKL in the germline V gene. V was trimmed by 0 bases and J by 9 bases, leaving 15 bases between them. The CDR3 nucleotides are TGCGCCAGCAGCCAAGAGTCCCACAGGGTGAGTTCACCCCTCCACTTT. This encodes CASSQESHRVSSPLHF.

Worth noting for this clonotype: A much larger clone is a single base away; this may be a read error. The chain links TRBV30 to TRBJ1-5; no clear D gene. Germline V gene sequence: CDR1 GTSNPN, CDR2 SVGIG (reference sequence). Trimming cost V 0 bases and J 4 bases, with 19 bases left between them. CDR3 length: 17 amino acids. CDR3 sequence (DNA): TGTGCCTGGAGTGTATGGGTCAGCCCCCTAGGGAATCAGCCCCAGCATTTT. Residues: CAWSVWVSPLGNQPQHF.

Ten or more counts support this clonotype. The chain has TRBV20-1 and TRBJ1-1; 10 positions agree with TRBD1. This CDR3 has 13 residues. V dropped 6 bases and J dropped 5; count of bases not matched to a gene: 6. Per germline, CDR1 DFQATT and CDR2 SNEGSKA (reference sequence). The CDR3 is CSARQGAQTEAFF. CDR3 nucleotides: TGCAGTGCGAGACAGGGGGCGCAGACTGAAGCTTTCTTT.

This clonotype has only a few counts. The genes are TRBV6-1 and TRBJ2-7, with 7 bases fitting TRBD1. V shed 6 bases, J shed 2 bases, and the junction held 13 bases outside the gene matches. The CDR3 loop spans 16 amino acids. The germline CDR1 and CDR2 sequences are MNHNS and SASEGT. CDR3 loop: CASSFRRDSQAYEQYF. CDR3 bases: TGTGCCAGCAGCTTTCGCCGGGACAGCCAGGCCTACGAGCAGTACTTC.

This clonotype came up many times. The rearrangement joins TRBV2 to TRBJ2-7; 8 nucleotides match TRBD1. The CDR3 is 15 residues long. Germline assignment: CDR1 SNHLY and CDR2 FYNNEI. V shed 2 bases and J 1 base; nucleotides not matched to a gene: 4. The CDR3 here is CASSERTGRSYEQYF. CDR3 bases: TGTGCCAGCAGTGAAAGGACAGGGAGGTCCTACGAGCAGTACTTC.

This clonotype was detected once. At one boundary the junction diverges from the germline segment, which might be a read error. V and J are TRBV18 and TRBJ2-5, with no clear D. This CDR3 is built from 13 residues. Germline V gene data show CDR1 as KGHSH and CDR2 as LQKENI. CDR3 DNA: TGTGTCAGCTCACCCAGTTCCCAAGAGACCCAGTACTTC. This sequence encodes CVSSPSSQETQYF. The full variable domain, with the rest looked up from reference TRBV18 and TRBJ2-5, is NAGVMQNPRHLVRRRGQEARLRCSPMKGHSHVYWYRQLPEEGLKFMVYLQKENIIDESGMPKERFSAEFPKEGPSILRIQQVVRGDSAAYFCVSSPSSQETQYFGPGTRLLVL.

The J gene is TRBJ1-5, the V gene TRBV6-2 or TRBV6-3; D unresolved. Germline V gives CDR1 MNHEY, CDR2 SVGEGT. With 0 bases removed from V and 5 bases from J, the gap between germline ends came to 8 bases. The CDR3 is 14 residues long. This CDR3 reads CASSYSRTHQPQHF. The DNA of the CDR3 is TGTGCCAGCAGTTACTCGAGGACTCATCAGCCCCAGCATTTT.

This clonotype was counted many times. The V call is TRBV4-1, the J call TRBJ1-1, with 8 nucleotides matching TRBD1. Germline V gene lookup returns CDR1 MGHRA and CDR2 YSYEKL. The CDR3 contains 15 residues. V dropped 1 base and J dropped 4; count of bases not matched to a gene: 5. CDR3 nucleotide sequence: TGCGCCAGCAGCCAAGGGACAGGGAGGGGCACTGAAGCTTTCTTT. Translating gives CASSQGTGRGTEAFF.

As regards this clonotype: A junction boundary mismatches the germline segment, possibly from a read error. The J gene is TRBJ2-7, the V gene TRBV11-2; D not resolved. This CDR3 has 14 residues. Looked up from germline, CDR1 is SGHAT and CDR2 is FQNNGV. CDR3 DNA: TGTGCCAGCAGCTTTTCCGGAATATCCTGCGAGCAGTACTTC. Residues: CASSFSGISCEQYF.

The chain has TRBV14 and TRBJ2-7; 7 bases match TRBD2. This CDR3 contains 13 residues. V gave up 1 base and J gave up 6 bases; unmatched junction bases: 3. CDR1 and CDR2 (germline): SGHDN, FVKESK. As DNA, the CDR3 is TGTGCCAGCAGCCAAGGAGCGGGAACCGAGCAGTACTTC. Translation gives CASSQGAGTEQYF.

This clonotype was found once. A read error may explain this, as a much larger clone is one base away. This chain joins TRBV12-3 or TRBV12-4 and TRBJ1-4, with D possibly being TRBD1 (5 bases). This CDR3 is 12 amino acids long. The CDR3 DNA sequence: TGTGCCAGCTCCGGGACTAATGAAAAACTGCTTTTT. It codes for CASSGTNEKLLF.

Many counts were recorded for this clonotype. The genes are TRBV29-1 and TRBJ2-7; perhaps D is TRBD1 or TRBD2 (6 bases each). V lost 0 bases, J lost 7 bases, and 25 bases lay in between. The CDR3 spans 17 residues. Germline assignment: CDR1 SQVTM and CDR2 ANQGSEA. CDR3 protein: CSVEDDFSAGDLREQYF. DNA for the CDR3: TGCAGCGTTGAAGATGATTTTTCGGCAGGGGACTTACGGGAGCAGTACTTC.

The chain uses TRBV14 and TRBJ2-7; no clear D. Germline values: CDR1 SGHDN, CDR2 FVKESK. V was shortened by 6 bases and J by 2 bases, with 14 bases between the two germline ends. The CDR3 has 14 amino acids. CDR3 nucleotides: TGTGCCAGCAGTCCCAGGCTAGTCCCCTACGAGCAGTACTTC. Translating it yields CASSPRLVPYEQYF. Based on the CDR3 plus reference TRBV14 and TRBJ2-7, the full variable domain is EAGVTQFPSHSVIEKGQTVTLRCDPISGHDNLYWYRRVMGKEIKFLLHFVKESKQDESGMPNNRFLAERTGGTYSTLKVQPAELEDSGVYFCASSPRLVPYEQYFGPGTRLTVT.

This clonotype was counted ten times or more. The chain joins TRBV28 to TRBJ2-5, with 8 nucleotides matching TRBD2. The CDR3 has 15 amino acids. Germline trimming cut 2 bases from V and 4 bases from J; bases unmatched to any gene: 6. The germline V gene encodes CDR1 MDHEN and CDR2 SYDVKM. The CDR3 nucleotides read TGTGCCAGCAGTTTACTGGCGGGAGGAACAGAGACCCAGTACTTC. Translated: CASSLLAGGTETQYF.